These 14 T cell receptor beta chains came from one sample sequenced in a study of blood T cell repertoires in COVID-19. Sequencing used immunoSEQ multiplex PCR; TCRdb keeps in-frame clones, though not all of them. The table shows about 280,000 clones, with around 86% occurring only once. Input material: peripheral blood. The receptors were gathered from a woman between 25 and 40 years old who had recovered from COVID-19.

The gene calls are TRBV28 and TRBJ1-4; 7 bases are shared with TRBD1. The ends lost 6 bases at V and 5 bases at J; junction bases unmatched: 6. The CDR3 is 14 residues long. Germline CDR1 and CDR2: MDHEN and SYDVKM. The CDR3 is CASRGDRRNEKLFF. The CDR3 bases are TGTGCCAGCAGGGGGGACAGACGAAATGAAAAACTGTTTTTT.

A remark on this clone: This same CDR3 is encoded by further DNA sequences in the sample. The chain employs TRBV3-1 (or the pseudogene TRBV3-2) and TRBJ1-3; D call uncertain. The V gene lost 0 bases and the J gene lost 0 bases, with 6 bases spanning the gap. Per the germline V gene, CDR1 is LGHDT and CDR2 is YNNKEL (reference sequence). CDR3 length equals 15 residues. In DNA, the CDR3 is TGTGCCAGCAGCCAAGATAGAGTCTCTGGAAACACCATATATTTT. Encoded protein: CASSQDRVSGNTIYF.

This CDR3 is CASSSVPRANEKLFF. As DNA, the CDR3 is TGTGCCAGCAGCTCCGTCCCCCGGGCTAATGAAAAACTGTTTTTT. The chain uses TRBV21-1 and TRBJ1-4. TRBV21-1 is flagged as a pseudogene. CDR3 length: 15 amino acids.

This chain uses TRBV7-8 with TRBJ2-3; possible D gene TRBD2, 6 bases. CDR3 length equals 15 residues. Deletions cut 2 bases from V and 4 bases from J, with 13 bases between. Looked up from germline, CDR1 is SGHVS and CDR2 is FQNEAQ. The CDR3 DNA reads as TGTGCCAGCAGCTTATTAGCCGGGGGACCAGATACGCAGTATTTT. Amino acid sequence: CASSLLAGGPDTQYF.

The chain has TRBV28 and TRBJ1-5, with TRBD1 matching over 7 bases. Germline CDR1 reads MDHEN; CDR2 reads SYDVKM. The CDR3 contains 13 residues. The V segment lost 5 bases and the J segment 2 bases; nucleotides outside the gene matches: 0. DNA for the CDR3: TGTGCCAGCAGTGACAGGGGCAATCAGCCCCAGCATTTT. The encoded protein is CASSDRGNQPQHF.

The V gene is TRBV12-5, the J gene TRBJ2-1, with 10 bases matching TRBD2. The CDR3 is 15 amino acids. The V and J ends lost 2 bases and 2 bases, in that order; junction bases with no gene match: 0. CDR1 is LGHNT, CDR2 FRNRAP, per germline. The CDR3 coding sequence is TGTGCTAGTGGTTTGACTAGCGGGACCTACAATGAGCAGTTCTTC. Its protein is CASGLTSGTYNEQFF.

This clone was seen once. This chain links TRBV27 with TRBJ2-1, with 10 bases matching TRBD2. The J segment lost 5 bases and the V segment lost 7 bases, leaving 5 bases of the junction unmatched. CDR3 size: 14 residues. Germline CDR1 is MNHEY and CDR2 is SMNVEV (reference sequence). This CDR3 reads CASTWTSGDNEQFF. The CDR3 DNA is TGTGCCAGCACCTGGACTAGCGGAGACAATGAGCAGTTCTTC.

This chain links TRBV7-2 with TRBJ2-5, with TRBD2 identical over 13 bases. There are 17 residues in the CDR3. Looked up from germline, CDR1 is SGHTA and CDR2 is FQGNSA. J gave up 5 bases and V 5 bases, and 11 bases lay outside the gene matches. The CDR3 sequence is CASSLTGLAGLDETQYF. The CDR3 region has the DNA TGTGCCAGCAGCCTGACGGGACTAGCGGGGTTGGATGAGACCCAGTACTTC.

V is TRBV6-6 and J is TRBJ2-7, with D tentatively TRBD1 (6 bases). V lost 8 bases and J 1 base, leaving 9 bases between the germline ends. The germline CDR1 and CDR2 sequences are MNHNY and SVGAGI (reference sequence). The CDR3 is made up of 12 amino acids. CDR3 residues: CASQGQSYEQYF. The CDR3 DNA reads TGTGCCAGCCAGGGACAATCCTACGAGCAGTACTTC.

The J gene is TRBJ1-1, the V gene TRBV6-2 or TRBV6-3; no definite D call. The germline V and J ends were trimmed by 6 bases and 6 bases, with 20 bases remaining between them. This CDR3 is 15 amino acids long. The germline CDR1 and CDR2 sequences are MNHEY and SVGEGT. The CDR3, as DNA: TGTGCCAGCAGCAGCGCAGAAGGCATGGTTCCTGAAGCTTTCTTT. Translating it yields CASSSAEGMVPEAFF.

The chain combines TRBV6-2 or TRBV6-3 with TRBJ2-1, with TRBD2 matching 12 bases. Germline lookup yields CDR1 MNHEY and CDR2 SVGEGT. This CDR3 comprises 20 residues. The J segment lost 2 bases and the V segment lost 0 bases, leaving 11 bases of the junction unmatched. This CDR3 is CASSYSRLAGGLWTYNEQFF. CDR3 sequence (DNA): TGTGCCAGCAGTTACTCCAGGCTAGCGGGAGGGCTATGGACCTACAATGAGCAGTTCTTC.

V is TRBV5-1 and J is TRBJ1-2; D might be TRBD1 (5 bases). The germline V gene has CDR1 SGHRS and CDR2 YFSETQ. The length of the CDR3 is 15 residues. Trimming stripped 4 bases from V and 0 bases from J, with 13 bases between. The CDR3 reads CASSPREGTNYGYTF. The CDR3 nucleotides read TGCGCCAGCAGCCCCCGGGAGGGGACTAACTATGGCTACACCTTC.

The chain combines TRBV19 with TRBJ2-5; 8 nucleotides align to TRBD2. V was clipped by 2 bases and J by 2 bases; unmatched bases: 4. Germline CDR1 and CDR2: LNHDA and SQIVND (reference sequence). This CDR3 is built from 15 residues. CDR3 in amino acids: CASSISGGTQETQYF. Written as DNA, the CDR3 is TGTGCCAGTAGTATAAGCGGGGGTACTCAAGAGACCCAGTACTTC.

Only one count was recorded for this clone. This rearrangement joins TRBV11-2 to TRBJ2-5; 9 bases fit TRBD2. J gave up 2 bases and V 1 base, and 11 bases lay outside the gene matches. CDR1 is SGHAT, CDR2 FQNNGV, per germline. The CDR3 runs 18 residues. DNA for the CDR3: TGTGCCAGCAGCTTAGGGGTCTTGCTAGCGGGGCGGCAAGAGACCCAGTACTTC. Protein product: CASSLGVLLAGRQETQYF.